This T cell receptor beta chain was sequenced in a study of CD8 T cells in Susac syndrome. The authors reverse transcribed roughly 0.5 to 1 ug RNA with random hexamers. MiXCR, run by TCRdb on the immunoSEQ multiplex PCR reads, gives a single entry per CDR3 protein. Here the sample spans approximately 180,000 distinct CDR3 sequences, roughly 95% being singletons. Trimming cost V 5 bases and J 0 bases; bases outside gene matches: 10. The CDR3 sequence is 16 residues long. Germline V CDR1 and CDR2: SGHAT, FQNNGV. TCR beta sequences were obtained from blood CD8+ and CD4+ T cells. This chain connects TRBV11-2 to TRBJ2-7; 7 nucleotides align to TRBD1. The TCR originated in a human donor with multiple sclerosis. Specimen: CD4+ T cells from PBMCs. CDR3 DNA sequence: TGTGCCAGCAGCCCCCTTCGACGGGACAGCTCCTACGAGCAGTACTTC. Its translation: CASSPLRRDSSYEQYF.